The clone carrying this T cell receptor beta chain was seen ten or more times. The target antigen is unknown. The data originate from a study of early T cells in non-severe SARS-CoV-2 infection. Overall study context: Sequencing was performed on bulk RNA from unsorted whole blood, leaving chains unpaired.

Study conclusions and caveats: There was a bias toward anti-spike CD8 responses in VDJdb matching, which missed private and CD4 specificities.

V shed 2 bases and J shed 0 bases, with 13 bases lying between them. The germline V gene has CDR1 KGHSH and CDR2 LQKENI. This CDR3 contains 16 residues. Attached unique molecular identifiers marked individual cDNA molecules. TCRdb reprocessed the 5' RACE reads via MiXCR and lists one record per CDR3 protein. The top ten clones hold around 5.6% of a sample with tens of thousands of distinct CDR3 sequences, around 4.1% of them seen once. This TCR was recovered from an adult who was a healthcare worker with PCR-confirmed SARS-CoV-2 infection or an uninfected control (not recorded which). This sequence joins TRBV18 and TRBJ1-1; no firm D call. Sequenced: whole blood. CDR3 residues: CASSPSWETMNTEAFF. CDR3 DNA sequence: TGTGCCAGCTCACCATCCTGGGAGACGATGAACACTGAAGCTTTCTTT. Combining the CDR3 with reference TRBV18 and TRBJ1-1 gives the whole variable domain NAGVMQNPRHLVRRRGQEARLRCSPMKGHSHVYWYRQLPEEGLKFMVYLQKENIIDESGMPKERFSAEFPKEGPSILRIQQVVRGDSAAYFCASSPSWETMNTEAFFGQGTRLTVV.